These 30 T cell receptor beta chains were all obtained from the same sample, sequenced in a study of shared clonotypes between healthy human individuals. Only in-frame clones appear in the TCRdb table, and some are missing; sequencing was by immunoSEQ multiplex PCR. Among over a million clones, more than 60% were seen once, and the ten largest hold roughly 1.5%. The sequenced sample consisted of memory CD4+ T cells sorted from blood. Subset specified: CD45RA-negative fraction. The source of these receptors is a man aged 18 to 30 in good health.

There are a few counts of this clone. J is TRBJ1-1 and V is TRBV4-1; D ambiguous. The V end lost 4 bases, the J end lost 0 bases, and 9 bases lay between the germline ends. The length of the CDR3 is 14 residues. Germline assignment: CDR1 MGHRA and CDR2 YSYEKL. CDR3 nucleotide sequence: TGCGCCAGCAGCCCGTCGACGGTGAACACTGAAGCTTTCTTT. Protein sequence: CASSPSTVNTEAFF.

This rearrangement joins TRBV11-3 to TRBJ2-2; perhaps D is TRBD1 or TRBD2 (5 bases each). This CDR3 spans 17 amino acids. Trimming left V 2 bases short and J 3 bases short, with 16 bases between. Germline V lookup: CDR1 SGHNT, CDR2 YENEEA. The CDR3 nucleotides read TGTGCCAGCAGCTTAAGAAGGGGCGCAGCGGACACCGGGGAGCTGTTTTTT. It is translated as CASSLRRGAADTGELFF.

The chain has TRBV4-3 and TRBJ2-3; a possible D gene is TRBD2 (5 bases). This CDR3 region has 15 residues. Germline V lookup: CDR1 LGHNA, CDR2 YSLEER. The V gene lost 4 bases and the J gene lost 2 bases, with 13 bases spanning the gap. The CDR3 DNA sequence: TGCGCCAGCAGCCCTACTAGTTTTTCCACAGATACGCAGTATTTT. Translating gives CASSPTSFSTDTQYF.

This chain joins TRBV4-1 and TRBJ1-2; D possibly corresponds to TRBD1 (6 bases). Germline lookup yields CDR1 MGHRA and CDR2 YSYEKL. V was clipped by 4 bases and J by 3 bases, with 12 bases between them. The CDR3 is 14 amino acids. CDR3 in amino acids: CASSPRGEDYGYTF. CDR3 coding DNA: TGCGCCAGCAGCCCCAGGGGAGAGGACTATGGCTACACCTTC.

This clone appeared once. This CDR3 reads CASSLHRNTEAFF. CDR3 sequence (DNA): TGTGCCAGCAGCTTACATCGGAACACTGAAGCTTTCTTT. The V gene is TRBV11-1, the J gene TRBJ1-1; D uncertain. This CDR3 is 13 amino acids long. Trimming took off 2 bases at V and 1 base at J, with 5 bases between the two ends. Germline CDR1 SGHAT, CDR2 FQDESV (reference sequence).

Notes on this clone: A much bigger clone sits one base away, suggesting this may be a read error. The sample has other DNA sequences that encode this CDR3 too. V usage is TRBV7-2 and J usage is TRBJ2-1, with no clear D. CDR3 length equals 12 residues. Trimming cost V 2 bases and J 7 bases, with 6 bases left between them. Germline V lookup: CDR1 SGHTA, CDR2 FQGNSA. The CDR3 bases are TGTGCCAGCAGCTTAAAAGGGAATGAGCAGTTCTTC. It translates to CASSLKGNEQFF. Complete variable domain (other parts from reference TRBV7-2 and TRBJ2-1): GAGVSQSPSNKVTEKGKDVELRCDPISGHTALYWYRQSLGQGLEFLIYFQGNSAPDKSGLPSDRFSAERTGGSVSTLTIQRTQQEDSAVYLCASSLKGNEQFFGPGTRLTVL.

The chain is built from TRBV30 and TRBJ1-5, with D maybe TRBD1 (5 bases). V lost 1 base to trimming and J lost 8 bases, with 15 bases between them. The CDR3 has 14 residues. From germline, CDR1 is GTSNPN and CDR2 SVGIG (reference sequence). CDR3 in DNA: TGTGCCTGGAGTGCCGGGACCCACTCGGAGCCCCAGCATTTT. Its protein is CAWSAGTHSEPQHF.

The V and J genes are TRBV5-1 and TRBJ2-5, with 11 bases aligning to TRBD2. Germline V lookup: CDR1 SGHRS, CDR2 YFSETQ. Germline trimming cut 5 bases from V and 1 base from J; bases unmatched to any gene: 7. The CDR3 sequence is 16 residues long. The chain's CDR3 is CASRTGTSGLQETQYF. CDR3 sequence (DNA): TGCGCCAGCAGAACCGGGACTAGCGGCCTCCAAGAGACCCAGTACTTC.

This clone was counted a single time. The chain couples TRBV10-3 to TRBJ1-5; D is perhaps TRBD1 (5 bases). The CDR3 totals 17 residues. The germline CDR1 and CDR2 sequences are ENHRY and SYGVKD. The V gene lost 2 bases and the J gene lost 4 bases, with 18 bases spanning the gap. The CDR3 region is CAISEMGQGLGNQPQHF. Written as DNA, the CDR3 is TGTGCCATCAGTGAGATGGGGCAGGGCCTGGGGAATCAGCCCCAGCATTTT.

The chain combines TRBV5-5 with TRBJ2-7, with D possibly being TRBD1 or TRBD2 (6 bases each). V was trimmed by 2 bases and J by 0 bases, leaving 21 bases between them. The CDR3 length is 18 residues. CDR1 and CDR2 from the germline V gene are SGHKS and YYEKEE (reference sequence). The CDR3 sequence: CASSFEQGGFWGSYEQYF. In DNA form, the CDR3 reads TGTGCCAGCAGCTTTGAACAGGGAGGATTCTGGGGCTCCTACGAGCAGTACTTC.

The sample holds one count of this clone. The chain carries TRBV25-1 and TRBJ2-7, with 14 positions matching TRBD2. V shed 1 base, J shed 6 bases, and the junction held 5 bases outside the gene matches. Germline V gives CDR1 MGHDK, CDR2 SYGVNS. The CDR3 loop spans 16 amino acids. DNA for the CDR3: TGTGCCAGCAGTGAATTGGGACTAGCGGGAGCAGCCGAGCAGTACTTC. Translated, it gives CASSELGLAGAAEQYF.

This clone was seen a few times. The V call is TRBV28, the J call TRBJ2-4; D is uncertain. The V end was cut by 6 bases, the J end by 6 bases, with 18 bases between. CDR3 size: 15 residues. Germline V gene lookup returns CDR1 MDHEN and CDR2 SYDVKM. This CDR3 is CASSPSTAVGNIQYF. For the CDR3, the DNA is TGTGCCAGCAGCCCGTCGACCGCTGTGGGAAACATTCAGTACTTC.

The DNA for the CDR3 is TGTGCCAGTAGTACTCTCCTGGGACAGGGGGCTGGTGAAGCTTTCTTT. Its translation: CASSTLLGQGAGEAFF. The rearrangement uses TRBV19 and TRBJ1-1, with 12 bases fitting TRBD1. Germline-derived CDR1 and CDR2 are LNHDA and SQIVND (reference sequence). Germline trimming cut 4 bases from V and 7 bases from J; bases unmatched to any gene: 10. This CDR3 comprises 16 residues.

This clone is a singleton in its sample. This chain connects TRBV5-6 to TRBJ2-7, with D unresolved. Trimming shortened V by 0 bases and J by 5 bases, and 6 bases separated the two germline ends. This CDR3 has 12 residues. CDR1 is SGHDT and CDR2 is YYEEEE in the germline V gene. As DNA, the CDR3 is TGTGCCAGCAGCTTGGTAGGGAACGAGCAGTACTTC. This gives the protein CASSLVGNEQYF.

V and J are TRBV12-5 and TRBJ2-3; 12 positions match TRBD2. CDR1 is LGHNT, CDR2 FRNRAP, per germline. Trimming cost V 5 bases and J 2 bases; bases outside gene matches: 5. CDR3 length: 16 amino acids. The CDR3 DNA reads TGTGCTAGTGGTCTCGGGACTAGCGGGTACACAGATACGCAGTATTTT. Translated: CASGLGTSGYTDTQYF.

The CDR3: CASSPLGTGGSGELFF. The DNA for the CDR3 is TGTGCCAGCAGCCCCCTCGGGACAGGAGGGTCCGGGGAGCTGTTTTTT. This chain links TRBV7-9 with TRBJ2-2; 8 nucleotides match TRBD1. J gave up 6 bases and V 5 bases, and 11 bases lay outside the gene matches. Germline lookup yields CDR1 SEHNR and CDR2 FQNEAQ (reference sequence). The CDR3 consists of 16 residues. The complete variable domain, with remaining parts taken from reference TRBV7-9 and TRBJ2-2, reads DTGVSQNPRHKITKRGQNVTFRCDPISEHNRLYWYRQTLGQGPEFLTYFQNEAQLEKSRLLSDRFSAERPKGSFSTLEIQRTEQGDSAMYLCASSPLGTGGSGELFFGEGSRLTVL.

V gene TRBV2 combines with J gene TRBJ2-1, with 9 positions matching TRBD1. The CDR3 totals 14 residues. Per the germline V gene, CDR1 is SNHLY and CDR2 is FYNNEI. V was clipped by 6 bases and J by 9 bases; unmatched bases: 9. CDR3 nucleotide sequence: TGTGCCAGCAGAGGGACAGGGAGAGCCGGTGAGCAGTTCTTC. Translating gives CASRGTGRAGEQFF. Complete variable domain (other parts from reference TRBV2 and TRBJ2-1): EPEVTQTPSHQVTQMGQEVILRCVPISNHLYFYWYRQILGQKVEFLVSFYNNEISEKSEIFDDQFSVERPDGSNFTLKIRSTKLEDSAMYFCASRGTGRAGEQFFGPGTRLTVL.

This clone was found once. The chain is built from TRBV7-3 and TRBJ2-5, with TRBD1 matching over 11 bases. This CDR3 contains 15 residues. The V gene end was trimmed by 5 bases and the J gene end by 1 base; junction bases not matched to a gene: 3. From germline, CDR1 is SGHTA and CDR2 FQGTGA. Here the CDR3 DNA reads TGTGCCAGCAGCACCGGGACAGGGGGCCAAGAGACCCAGTACTTC. Its protein is CASSTGTGGQETQYF. Supplemented by reference TRBV7-3 and TRBJ2-5, the full variable domain reads GAGVSQTPSNKVTEKGKYVELRCDPISGHTALYWYRQSLGQGPEFLIYFQGTGAADDSGLPNDRFFAVRPEGSVSTLKIQRTERGDSAVYLCASSTGTGGQETQYFGPGTRLLVL.

Worth noting for this clone: This sample also contains other DNA sequences that code for the same CDR3. This chain uses TRBV9 with TRBJ2-2, with a possible D match to TRBD2 (6 bases). The CDR3 consists of 14 residues. Germline loops: CDR1 SGDLS, CDR2 YYNGEE. With 4 bases removed from V and 4 bases from J, the gap between germline ends came to 11 bases. The CDR3 bases are TGTGCCAGCAGCCCCCGGGGGAGCACCGGGGAGCTGTTTTTT. It translates to CASSPRGSTGELFF.

This sequence joins TRBV30 and TRBJ2-1; D is unresolved. Between the trimmed V and J ends, which lost 2 bases and 7 bases, there was a span of 9 bases. Per germline, CDR1 GTSNPN and CDR2 SVGIG (reference sequence). The CDR3 runs to 12 residues. CDR3 in DNA: TGTGCCTGGAGTCCGACTCTGAATGAGCAGTTCTTC. Encoded protein: CAWSPTLNEQFF.

The V and J genes are TRBV30 and TRBJ2-7; unclear D gene. V was clipped by 0 bases and J by 3 bases, with 6 bases between them. From germline, CDR1 is GTSNPN and CDR2 SVGIG (reference sequence). The CDR3 loop spans 12 amino acids. DNA for the CDR3: TGTGCCTGGAGTGTAAGCCTCTACGAGCAGTACTTC. Its protein is CAWSVSLYEQYF.

The chain employs TRBV2 and TRBJ2-3; 11 bases fit TRBD2. The germline V gene has CDR1 SNHLY and CDR2 FYNNEI. After removal of 5 bases from V and 2 bases from J, the junction contained 18 bases not matched to a gene. This CDR3 spans 20 amino acids. The CDR3 region has the DNA TGTGCCAGCAGTCGAATAGCGGGGGGGCCCATTCAAGAATACACAGATACGCAGTATTTT. Translation gives CASSRIAGGPIQEYTDTQYF. The entire variable domain, with the rest obtained from reference TRBV2 and TRBJ2-3, is as follows: EPEVTQTPSHQVTQMGQEVILRCVPISNHLYFYWYRQILGQKVEFLVSFYNNEISEKSEIFDDQFSVERPDGSNFTLKIRSTKLEDSAMYFCASSRIAGGPIQEYTDTQYFGPGTRLTVL.

This chain joins TRBV9 and TRBJ1-3; perhaps TRBD1 as D (6 bases). CDR1 is SGDLS and CDR2 is YYNGEE in the germline V gene. Trimming cost V 4 bases and J 3 bases, with 14 bases left between them. The length of the CDR3 is 15 residues. The CDR3 protein is CASSPAGASGNTIYF. Written as DNA, the CDR3 is TGTGCCAGCAGCCCCGCGGGGGCTAGTGGAAACACCATATATTTT.

The genes are TRBV2 and TRBJ1-1; a weak D match, TRBD1 (6 bases). This CDR3 spans 15 amino acids. The V end was cut by 7 bases, the J end by 4 bases, with 19 bases between. CDR1 is SNHLY and CDR2 is FYNNEI in the germline V gene. CDR3 protein: CASNKDSGIFTEAFF. The CDR3 coding sequence is TGTGCCAGCAATAAGGACAGCGGAATATTCACTGAAGCTTTCTTT.

The rearrangement uses TRBV12-2 and TRBJ2-5; the table's TRBD2 call for D was not verified on the DNA. TRBV12-2 counts as a pseudogene. This CDR3 contains 16 residues. The CDR3, as DNA: TGTGCAAGTCGCTTTTTCTACTGGACTAGTCCAGAGACCCAGTACTTC. This sequence encodes CASRFFYWTSPETQYF.

The V and J genes are TRBV28 and TRBJ2-1; D may be TRBD2 (6 bases). Germline values: CDR1 MDHEN, CDR2 SYDVKM. Trimming took off 8 bases at V and 4 bases at J, with 21 bases between the two ends. This CDR3 is built from 16 residues. The CDR3 region is CASSKITGGIYNEQFF. CDR3 DNA: TGTGCCAGCTCGAAGATTACAGGCGGGATTTACAATGAGCAGTTCTTC.

The CDR3 here is CAISLAGGADGYTF. In DNA, the CDR3 is TGTGCCATCAGTTTAGCAGGGGGCGCGGATGGCTACACCTTC. The V gene is TRBV10-3, the J gene TRBJ1-2; 8 bases fit TRBD1. CDR3 length: 14 amino acids. The germline V gene has CDR1 ENHRY and CDR2 SYGVKD. V was pared by 5 bases and J by 6 bases, with 8 bases of the junction left unmatched.

The chain joins TRBV5-4 to TRBJ2-5, with D perhaps TRBD1 (5 bases). Germline values: CDR1 SGHNT, CDR2 YYREEE (reference sequence). V lost 6 bases and J lost 0, with 12 bases in between. This CDR3 has 14 residues. The CDR3 DNA reads TGTGCCAGCACCCCCAGGGTAGACCAAGAGACCCAGTACTTC. Its protein product is CASTPRVDQETQYF. The entire variable domain, with the rest obtained from reference TRBV5-4 and TRBJ2-5, is as follows: ETGVTQSPTHLIKTRGQQVTLRCSSQSGHNTVSWYQQALGQGPQFIFQYYREEENGRGNFPPRFSGLQFPNYSSELNVNALELDDSALYLCASTPRVDQETQYFGPGTRLLVL.

This chain links TRBV5-1 with TRBJ1-3; D call uncertain. The CDR3 covers 15 residues. Trimming cost V 1 base and J 0 bases, with 8 bases left between them. The germline V gene has CDR1 SGHRS and CDR2 YFSETQ. CDR3 DNA sequence: TGCGCCAGCAGCTTGCCTACGGACTCTGGAAACACCATATATTTT. It encodes CASSLPTDSGNTIYF.

The CDR3 DNA sequence: TGTGCCAGCGTATCATTAGGAGATACGCAGTATTTT. Translated: CASVSLGDTQYF. This sequence joins TRBV7-8 and TRBJ2-3, with D uncertain. The V gene's germline CDR1 is SGHVS and CDR2 FQNEAQ. V was clipped by 8 bases and J by 5 bases, with 11 bases between them. The CDR3 is 12 residues long.